These T cell receptor beta chains were read from a single sample in a study of blood T cell repertoires in COVID-19. The assay was immunoSEQ multiplex PCR, and TCRdb's table has in-frame clones only and misses some. The sample has 150,000 to 200,000 clones, 86% seen once. Source material: PBMCs or T cells enriched from blood (not recorded which). These receptors all come from a woman in her 40s in a cohort exposed to, infected with or recovered from COVID-19 (not recorded which). Both conserved end residues are part of each CDR3. The order of the fields is J gene, clone size, V gene, D gene, CDR3 DNA, CDR3 protein. A D gene is named only where the DNA matches it firmly. Size is omitted from some rows. Given values are once, few, many or a class for expanded clones.

TRBJ2-1,NA,TRBV5-1,NA,TGCGCCAGCAGCTCCGTCCAACGGAATGAGCAGTTCTTC,CASSSVQRNEQFF
TRBJ1-1,once,TRBV18,NA,TGTGCCAGCTCACCCAGGGGGAACACTGAAGCTTTCTTT,CASSPRGNTEAFF
TRBJ2-6,NA,TRBV9,NA,TGTGCCAGCAGCGTAGCTACGGGTTCTGGGGCCAACGTCCTGACTTTC,CASSVATGSGANVLTF
TRBJ1-2,NA,TRBV4-2,NA,TGTGCCAGCAGCCAAGATATTCGGGGTTACTATGGCTACACCTTC,CASSQDIRGYYGYTF
TRBJ1-1,once,TRBV19,TRBD1,TGTGCCAGTAGTATCACGGACAGGGCCTCCAACACTGAAGCTTTCTTT,CASSITDRASNTEAFF
TRBJ2-5,NA,TRBV7-9,NA,TGTGCCAGCAGCGGACTTGGGTTACAAGAGACCCAGTACTTC,CASSGLGLQETQYF
TRBJ1-1,NA,TRBV4-1,TRBD1,TGCGCCAGCAGCCAAGAGGGGCACAGGGGTTACACTGAAGCTTTCTTT,CASSQEGHRGYTEAFF
TRBJ1-5,NA,TRBV19,NA,TGTGCCAGTAGTATGTACAGGGCGAGTAATCAGCCCCAGCATTTT,CASSMYRASNQPQHF
TRBJ2-3,NA,TRBV5-1,NA,TGCGCCAGCAGCTTGGACCCTAGCGTAGGAGGGATGACGCAGTATTTT,CASSLDPSVGGMTQYF
TRBJ1-1,NA,TRBV5-1,NA,TGCGCCAGCAGCTCAAGACCGACAGAGACACAAATCACTGAAGCTTTCTTT,CASSSRPTETQITEAFF
TRBJ2-1,NA,TRBV29-1,TRBD2,TGCAGCGTTGAAGCGGGGGGAGGCGATGAGCAGTTCTTC,CSVEAGGGDEQFF
TRBJ2-7,NA,TRBV4-1,TRBD2,TGCGCCAGCAGCCTCTCTCTAGCGGGTGAGCAGTACTTC,CASSLSLAGEQYF
TRBJ1-2,NA,TRBV18,NA,TGTGCCAGCTCACCCGGCAGGGCGGAGGGCTACACCTTC,CASSPGRAEGYTF
TRBJ2-7,once,TRBV5-1,TRBD2,TGCGCCAGCAGCTTGGGGGGAGGGTCCTACGAGCAGTACTTC,CASSLGGGSYEQYF
TRBJ1-2,NA,TRBV2,TRBD1,TGTGCCAGCAGAGGAAGGACAGGGGTAATGGATGGCTACACCTTC,CASRGRTGVMDGYTF
TRBJ2-7,NA,TRBV7-6,TRBD1,TGTGCCAGCAGCTTAGCCAAGGACAGGTCCTACGAGCAGTACTTC,CASSLAKDRSYEQYF
TRBJ2-3,NA,TRBV11-3,NA,TGTGCCAGCAGCTTAGCCGAGACGGAGAGCACAGATACGCAGTATTTT,CASSLAETESTDTQYF
TRBJ2-3,NA,TRBV25-1,TRBD2,TGTGCCAGCTCCGGTCTAGCGGGTGTCAGCACAGATACGCAGTATTTT,CASSGLAGVSTDTQYF
TRBJ2-3,once,TRBV5-1,NA,TGCGCCAGCAGCACCGGACAGCCCACAGATACGCAGTATTTT,CASSTGQPTDTQYF
TRBJ2-7,NA,TRBV2,NA,TGTGCCAGCAGGGGGGCCATCCCAAGCTCCTACGAGCAGTACTTC,CASRGAIPSSYEQYF
TRBJ2-1,NA,TRBV7-9,NA,TGTGCCAGCAGCCGAGGGGGGGCGAATGAGCAGTTCTTC,CASSRGGANEQFF
TRBJ2-3,NA,TRBV4-3,NA,TGCGCCAGCAGCCAAGATGGCCTGAGGGATACGCAGTATTTT,CASSQDGLRDTQYF
TRBJ2-3,medium-sized,TRBV18,NA,TGTGCCAGCTCACCTGGGGAGCTTACAATAATCACAGATACGCAGTATTTT,CASSPGELTIITDTQYF
TRBJ2-7,NA,TRBV28,NA,TGTGCCAGCCGAGGATCAGGGGAAATAAGCTACGAGCAGTACTTC,CASRGSGEISYEQYF
TRBJ1-2,NA,TRBV28,TRBD1,TGTGCCAGCAGTCCCCACAGGGGAAGTGGCTACACCTTC,CASSPHRGSGYTF
TRBJ2-5,few,TRBV7-9,NA,TGTGCCAGCAGCCTTCATGTGCTAGCCGGGGAGACCCAGTACTTC,CASSLHVLAGETQYF
TRBJ1-6,NA,TRBV1,NA,TGCACCAGCAGCCAAGGGGTACCCGCAGACTGCGCAACAAACTCCTATAATTCACCCCTCCACTTT,CTSSQGVPADCATNSYNSPLHF
TRBJ1-1,NA,TRBV4-1,TRBD1,TGCGCCAGCAGCCTTTGGTCGACAGGGGCGGAAAAAGGGACTGAAGCTTTCTTT,CASSLWSTGAEKGTEAFF
TRBJ2-2,NA,TRBV21-1,NA,TGTGCCAGCAGCGGCGGACAGGGGGCAGGAAGGACCGGGGAGCTGTTTTTT,CASSGGQGAGRTGELFF
TRBJ1-2,NA,TRBV29-1,TRBD1,TGCAGCGTTGAGGAAAGGGACAGGGCGCCCTACACCTTC,CSVEERDRAPYTF
TRBJ2-5,NA,TRBV6-2/TRBV6-3,TRBD2,TGTGCCAGCAGTCCCAATTCCCGGACTAGCGCAATCCAAGAGACCCAGTACTTC,CASSPNSRTSAIQETQYF
TRBJ2-7,NA,TRBV7-2,TRBD2,TGTGCCAGCAGCTTAAAGGTAGCGGGAGCTGAGCAGTACTTC,CASSLKVAGAEQYF
TRBJ1-3,NA,TRBV6-5,TRBD1,TGTGCCAGCAGCCTCACAGGGGGCGGTGGAAACACCATATATTTT,CASSLTGGGGNTIYF
TRBJ2-1,NA,TRBV7-2,TRBD2,TGTGCCACCGAGGTTGGTAGCGGGGGGAACAATGAGCAGTTCTTC,CATEVGSGGNNEQFF
TRBJ2-3,NA,TRBV7-9,TRBD1,TGTGCCAGCAGCTACTTACCGGGACAGGGCACAGATACGCAGTATTTT,CASSYLPGQGTDTQYF
TRBJ2-2,NA,TRBV29-1,TRBD1,TGCAGCGTTGAAACAGGGGGCGCGAACACCGGGGAGCTGTTTTTT,CSVETGGANTGELFF